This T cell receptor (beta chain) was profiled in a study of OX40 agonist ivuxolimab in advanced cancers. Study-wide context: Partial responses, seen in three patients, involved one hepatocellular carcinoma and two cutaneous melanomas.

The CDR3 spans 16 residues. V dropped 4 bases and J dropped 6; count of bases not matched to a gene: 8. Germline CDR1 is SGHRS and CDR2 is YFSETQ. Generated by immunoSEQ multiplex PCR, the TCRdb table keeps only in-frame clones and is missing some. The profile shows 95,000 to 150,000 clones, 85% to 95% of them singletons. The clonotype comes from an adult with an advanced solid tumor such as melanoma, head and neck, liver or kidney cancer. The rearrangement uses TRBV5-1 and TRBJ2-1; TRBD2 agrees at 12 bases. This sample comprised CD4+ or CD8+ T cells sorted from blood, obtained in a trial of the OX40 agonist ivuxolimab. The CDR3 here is CASSPLAGGGFNEQFF. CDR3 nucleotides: TGCGCCAGCAGCCCCCTAGCGGGAGGGGGCTTCAATGAGCAGTTCTTC.